The following is a T cell receptor beta chain sequence with its context. The record originates from a study of blood T cell repertoires in COVID-19. Study-wide background: Sample material is recorded as cDNA or gDNA derived from T cells, B-cell-depleted T cells, or PBMCs.

The junction had 9 bases not matched to a gene; V was cut back by 7 bases and J by 7 bases. The CDR3 consists of 14 residues. CDR1 and CDR2 from the germline V gene are SNHLY and FYNNEI. Using immunoSEQ multiplex PCR, the repertoire was profiled, and TCRdb retains in-frame clones only, with some absent. The sample carries approximately 250,000 clones, approximately 86% recorded once. The origin of this receptor is a woman aged 55-69 years who had recovered from COVID-19. The chain links TRBV2 to TRBJ2-3; TRBD2 aligns across 9 bases. Sequencing used peripheral blood. The CDR3 DNA reads TGTGCCAGCACCGGGGAAGCGGGGGGTAATACGCAGTATTTT. Its protein product is CASTGEAGGNTQYF.